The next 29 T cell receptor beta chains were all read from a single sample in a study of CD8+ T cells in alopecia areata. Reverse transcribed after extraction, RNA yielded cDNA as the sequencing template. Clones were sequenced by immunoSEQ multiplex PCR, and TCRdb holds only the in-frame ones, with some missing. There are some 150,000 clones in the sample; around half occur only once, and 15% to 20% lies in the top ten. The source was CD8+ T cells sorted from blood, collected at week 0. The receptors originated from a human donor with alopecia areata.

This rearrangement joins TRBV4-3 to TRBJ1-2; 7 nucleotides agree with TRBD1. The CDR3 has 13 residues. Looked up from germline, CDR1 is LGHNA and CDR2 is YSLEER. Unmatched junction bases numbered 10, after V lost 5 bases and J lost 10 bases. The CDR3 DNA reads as TGCGCCAGCAGCTACCGACAGGGTGTGGACTACACCTTC. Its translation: CASSYRQGVDYTF.

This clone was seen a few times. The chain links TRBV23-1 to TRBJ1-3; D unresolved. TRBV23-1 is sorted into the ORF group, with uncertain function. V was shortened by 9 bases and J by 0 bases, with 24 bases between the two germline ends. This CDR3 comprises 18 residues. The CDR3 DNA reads TGCGCCAGTACTAGGACCAAAGGACCTCGCTCCTCTGGAAACACCATATATTTT. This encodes CASTRTKGPRSSGNTIYF.

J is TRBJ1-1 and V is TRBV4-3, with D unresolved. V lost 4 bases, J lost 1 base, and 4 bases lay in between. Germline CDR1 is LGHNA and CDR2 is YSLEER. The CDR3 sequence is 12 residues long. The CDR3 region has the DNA TGCGCCAGCAGCCCTGGGAACACTGAAGCTTTCTTT. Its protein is CASSPGNTEAFF.

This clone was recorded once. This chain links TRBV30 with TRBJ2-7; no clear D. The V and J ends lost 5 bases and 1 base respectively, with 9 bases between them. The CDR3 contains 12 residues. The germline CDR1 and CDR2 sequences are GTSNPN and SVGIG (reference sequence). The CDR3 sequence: CAWGEASYEQYF. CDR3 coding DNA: TGTGCCTGGGGAGAGGCGTCCTACGAGCAGTACTTC.

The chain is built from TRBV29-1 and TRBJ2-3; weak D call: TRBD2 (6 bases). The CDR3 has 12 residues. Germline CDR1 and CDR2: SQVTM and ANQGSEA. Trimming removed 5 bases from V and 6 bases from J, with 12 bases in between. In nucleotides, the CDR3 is TGCAGCGTTAGTGGCGGGGACGATACGCAGTATTTT. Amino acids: CSVSGGDDTQYF.

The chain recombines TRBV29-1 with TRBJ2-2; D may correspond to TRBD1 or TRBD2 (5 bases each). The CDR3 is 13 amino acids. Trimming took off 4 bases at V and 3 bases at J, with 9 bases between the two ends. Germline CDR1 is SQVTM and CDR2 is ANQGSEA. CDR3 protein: CSVVEGYTGELFF. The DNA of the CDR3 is TGCAGCGTTGTTGAGGGGTACACCGGGGAGCTGTTTTTT.

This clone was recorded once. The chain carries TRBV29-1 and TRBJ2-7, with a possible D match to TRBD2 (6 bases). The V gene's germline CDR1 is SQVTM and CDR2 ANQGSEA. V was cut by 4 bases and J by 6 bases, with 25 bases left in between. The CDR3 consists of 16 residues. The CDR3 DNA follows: TGCAGCGTTGTAGAGGGCGGCGGCAGGGTGACTAGCGAGCAGTACTTC. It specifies CSVVEGGGRVTSEQYF.

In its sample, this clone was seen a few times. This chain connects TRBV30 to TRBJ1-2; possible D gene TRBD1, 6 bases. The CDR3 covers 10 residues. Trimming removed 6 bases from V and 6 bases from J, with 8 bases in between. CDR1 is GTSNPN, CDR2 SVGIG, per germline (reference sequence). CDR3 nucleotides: TGTGCCTGCTCAGGGGATGGCTACACCTTC. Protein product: CACSGDGYTF.

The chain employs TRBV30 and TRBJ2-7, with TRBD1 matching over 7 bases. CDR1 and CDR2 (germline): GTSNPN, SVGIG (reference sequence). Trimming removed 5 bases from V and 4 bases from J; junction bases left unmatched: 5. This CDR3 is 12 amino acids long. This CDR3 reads CAWDRDEYEQYF. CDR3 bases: TGTGCCTGGGACAGGGATGAGTACGAGCAGTACTTC.

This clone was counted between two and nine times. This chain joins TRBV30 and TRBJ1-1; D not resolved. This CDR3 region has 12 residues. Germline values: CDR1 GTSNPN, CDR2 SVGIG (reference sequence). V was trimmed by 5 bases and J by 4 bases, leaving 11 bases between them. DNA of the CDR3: TGTGCCTGGTCCCTGGGCCGCACTGAAGCTTTCTTT. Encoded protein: CAWSLGRTEAFF.

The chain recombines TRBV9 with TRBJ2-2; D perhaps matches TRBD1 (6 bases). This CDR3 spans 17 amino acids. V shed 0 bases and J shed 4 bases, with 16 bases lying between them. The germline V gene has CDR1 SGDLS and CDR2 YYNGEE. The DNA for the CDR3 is TGTGCCAGCAGCGTAGAGGTTACAGGGTTTGGCACCGGGGAGCTGTTTTTT. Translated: CASSVEVTGFGTGELFF. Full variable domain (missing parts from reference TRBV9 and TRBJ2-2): DSGVTQTPKHLITATGQRVTLRCSPRSGDLSVYWYQQSLDQGLQFLIQYYNGEERAKGNILERFSAQQFPDLHSELNLSSLELGDSALYFCASSVEVTGFGTGELFFGEGSRLTVL.

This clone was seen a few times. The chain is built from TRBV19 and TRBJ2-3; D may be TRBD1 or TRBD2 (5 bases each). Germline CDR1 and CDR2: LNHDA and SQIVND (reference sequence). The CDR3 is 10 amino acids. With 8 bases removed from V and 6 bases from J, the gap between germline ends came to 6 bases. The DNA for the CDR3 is TGTGCCAGTTGGGGGGATACGCAGTATTTT. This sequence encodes CASWGDTQYF.

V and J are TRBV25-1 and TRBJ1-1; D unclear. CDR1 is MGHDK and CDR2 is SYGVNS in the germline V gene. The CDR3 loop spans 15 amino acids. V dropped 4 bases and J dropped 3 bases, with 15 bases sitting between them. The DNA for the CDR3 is TGTGCCAGCAGTGGTTTCCGGGAGTATGACACTGAAGCTTTCTTT. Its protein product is CASSGFREYDTEAFF.

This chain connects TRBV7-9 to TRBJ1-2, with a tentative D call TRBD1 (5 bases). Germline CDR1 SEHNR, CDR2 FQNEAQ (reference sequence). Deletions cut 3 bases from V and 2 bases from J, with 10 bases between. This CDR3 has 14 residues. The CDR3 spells CASSFQTANYGYTF. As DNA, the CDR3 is TGTGCCAGCAGCTTCCAGACAGCCAACTATGGCTACACCTTC.

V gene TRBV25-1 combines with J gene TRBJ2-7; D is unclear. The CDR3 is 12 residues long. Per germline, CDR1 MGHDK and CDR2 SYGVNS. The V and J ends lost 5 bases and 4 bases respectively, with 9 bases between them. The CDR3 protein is CASSPDLYEQYF. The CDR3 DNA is TGTGCCAGCAGTCCTGACCTGTACGAGCAGTACTTC.

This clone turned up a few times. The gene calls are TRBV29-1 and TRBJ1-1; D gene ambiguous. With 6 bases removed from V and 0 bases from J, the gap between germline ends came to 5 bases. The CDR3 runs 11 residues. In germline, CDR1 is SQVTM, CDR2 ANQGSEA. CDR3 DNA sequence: TGCAGCGTCCAGCTGAACACTGAAGCTTTCTTT. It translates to CSVQLNTEAFF.

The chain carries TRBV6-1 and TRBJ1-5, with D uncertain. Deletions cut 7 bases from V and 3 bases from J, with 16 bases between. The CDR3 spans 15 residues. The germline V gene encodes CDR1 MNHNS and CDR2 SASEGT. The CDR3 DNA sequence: TGTGCCAGCATTAACGGGAGGCGGAACAATCAGCCCCAGCATTTT. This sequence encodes CASINGRRNNQPQHF.

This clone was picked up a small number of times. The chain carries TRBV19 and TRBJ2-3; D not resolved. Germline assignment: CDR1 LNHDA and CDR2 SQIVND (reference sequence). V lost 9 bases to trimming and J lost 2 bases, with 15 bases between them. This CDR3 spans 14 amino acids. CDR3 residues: CASRPRAYTDTQYF. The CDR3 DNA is TGTGCCAGCCGCCCTCGGGCCTACACAGATACGCAGTATTTT. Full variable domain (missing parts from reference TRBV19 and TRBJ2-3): DGGITQSPKYLFRKEGQNVTLSCEQNLNHDAMYWYRQDPGQGLRLIYYSQIVNDFQKGDIAEGYSVSREKKESFPLTVTSAQKNPTAFYLCASRPRAYTDTQYFGPGTRLTVL.

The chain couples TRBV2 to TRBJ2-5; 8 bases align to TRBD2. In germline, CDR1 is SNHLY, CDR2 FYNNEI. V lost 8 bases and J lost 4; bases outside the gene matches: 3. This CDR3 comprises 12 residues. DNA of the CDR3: TGTGCCAGCCTCGGGGGGGGAGAGACCCAGTACTTC. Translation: CASLGGGETQYF.

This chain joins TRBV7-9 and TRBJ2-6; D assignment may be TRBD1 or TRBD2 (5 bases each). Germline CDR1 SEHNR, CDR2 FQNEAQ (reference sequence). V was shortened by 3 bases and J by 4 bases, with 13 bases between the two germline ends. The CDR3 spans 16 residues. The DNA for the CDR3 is TGTGCCAGCAGCTTGAGGGGTTTTGCCGGGGCCAACGTCCTGACTTTC. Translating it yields CASSLRGFAGANVLTF.

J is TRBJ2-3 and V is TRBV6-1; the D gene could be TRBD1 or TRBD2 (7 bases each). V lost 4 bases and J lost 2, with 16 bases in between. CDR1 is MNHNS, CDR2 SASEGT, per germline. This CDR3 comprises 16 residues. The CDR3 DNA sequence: TGTGCCAGCAGTGGATTTCAGGGGGGGACCACAGATACGCAGTATTTT. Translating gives CASSGFQGGTTDTQYF.

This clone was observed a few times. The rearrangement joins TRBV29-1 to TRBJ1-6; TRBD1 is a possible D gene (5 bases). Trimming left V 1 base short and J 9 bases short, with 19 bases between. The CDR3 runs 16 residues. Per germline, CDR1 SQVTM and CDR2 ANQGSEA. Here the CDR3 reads CSVEGTGTLLASPLHF. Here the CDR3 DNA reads TGCAGCGTTGAAGGCACAGGAACCCTACTAGCTTCACCCCTCCACTTT.

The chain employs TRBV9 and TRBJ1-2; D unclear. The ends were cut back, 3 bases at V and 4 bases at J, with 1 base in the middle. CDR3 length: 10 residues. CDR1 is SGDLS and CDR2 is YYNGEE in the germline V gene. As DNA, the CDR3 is TGTGCCAGCAGCGGCTATGGCTACACCTTC. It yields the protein CASSGYGYTF.

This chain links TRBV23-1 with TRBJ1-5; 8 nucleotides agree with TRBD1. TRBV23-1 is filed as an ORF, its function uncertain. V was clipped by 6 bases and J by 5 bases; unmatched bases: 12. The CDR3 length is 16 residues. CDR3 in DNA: TGCGCCAGCAGCCCAGGGCCAGGGGGCTCGGATCAGCCCCAGCATTTT. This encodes CASSPGPGGSDQPQHF.

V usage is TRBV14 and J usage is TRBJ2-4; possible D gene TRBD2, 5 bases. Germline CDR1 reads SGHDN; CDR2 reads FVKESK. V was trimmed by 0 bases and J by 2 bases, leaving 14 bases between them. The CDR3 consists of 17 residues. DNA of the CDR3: TGTGCCAGCAGCCAAGAAACGGGCGAGGGAACCAAAAACATTCAGTACTTC. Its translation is CASSQETGEGTKNIQYF.

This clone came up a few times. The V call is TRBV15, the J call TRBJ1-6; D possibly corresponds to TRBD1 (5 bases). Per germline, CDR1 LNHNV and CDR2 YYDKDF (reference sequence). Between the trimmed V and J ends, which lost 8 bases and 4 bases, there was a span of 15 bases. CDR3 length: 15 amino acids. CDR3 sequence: CATQEGQGYNSPLHF. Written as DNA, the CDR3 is TGTGCCACCCAGGAGGGGCAGGGTTATAATTCACCCCTCCACTTT. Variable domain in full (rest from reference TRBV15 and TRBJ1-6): DAMVIQNPRYQVTQFGKPVTLSCSQTLNHNVMYWYQQKSSQAPKLLFHYYDKDFNNEADTPDNFQSRRPNTSFCFLDIRSPGLGDTAMYLCATQEGQGYNSPLHFGNGTRLTVT.

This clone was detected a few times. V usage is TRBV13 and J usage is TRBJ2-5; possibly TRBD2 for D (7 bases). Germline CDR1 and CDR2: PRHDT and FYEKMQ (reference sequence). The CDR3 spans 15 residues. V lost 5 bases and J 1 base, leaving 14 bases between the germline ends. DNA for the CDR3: TGTGCCAGCAGCCACCGAGGGGGGGTCCAAGAGACCCAGTACTTC. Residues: CASSHRGGVQETQYF.

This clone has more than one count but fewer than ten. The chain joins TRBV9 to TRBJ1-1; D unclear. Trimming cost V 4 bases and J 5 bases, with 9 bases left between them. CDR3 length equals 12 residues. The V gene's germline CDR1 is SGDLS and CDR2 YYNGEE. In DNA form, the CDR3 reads TGTGCCAGCAGCCACGCTGGGACTGAAGCTTTCTTT. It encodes CASSHAGTEAFF.

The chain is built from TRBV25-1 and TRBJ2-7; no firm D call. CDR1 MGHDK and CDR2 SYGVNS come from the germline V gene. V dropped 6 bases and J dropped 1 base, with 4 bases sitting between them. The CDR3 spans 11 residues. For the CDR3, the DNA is TGTGCCAGCAGGCTTTCCTACGAGCAGTACTTC. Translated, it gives CASRLSYEQYF.